The table lists the clone carrying this TCR beta chain with a few counts. Its antigen is still unknown. The record originates from a study of CD8 T cells in ankylosing spondylitis. Findings of the study overall: It was reported that disease-linked clones were significantly enriched in matched ankylosing spondylitis synovial fluid. Prior literature has documented some motif variants in synovial fluid and blood from reactive arthritis. Disease-linked clones were found to be CD8+ and relatively rare in peripheral blood.

TCRdb recomputed calls from the 5' RACE reads with MiXCR, one row per CDR3 protein. The profile shows 270,000 or so distinct CDR3 sequences, over 15% of them singletons. From germline, CDR1 is DFQATT and CDR2 SNEGSKA (reference sequence). The junction had 4 bases not matched to a gene; V was cut back by 2 bases and J by 8 bases. CDR3 length: 13 amino acids. This sequence was found in a male donor with ankylosing spondylitis or in good health (not recorded which). The specimen sequenced was blood, either unsorted or a sorted T cell fraction (not recorded which). This chain links TRBV20-1 with TRBJ2-1; 9 bases are a match to TRBD2. The CDR3 sequence: CSARLAGFDEQFF. In DNA form, the CDR3 reads TGCAGTGCTAGACTAGCGGGATTCGATGAGCAGTTCTTC.